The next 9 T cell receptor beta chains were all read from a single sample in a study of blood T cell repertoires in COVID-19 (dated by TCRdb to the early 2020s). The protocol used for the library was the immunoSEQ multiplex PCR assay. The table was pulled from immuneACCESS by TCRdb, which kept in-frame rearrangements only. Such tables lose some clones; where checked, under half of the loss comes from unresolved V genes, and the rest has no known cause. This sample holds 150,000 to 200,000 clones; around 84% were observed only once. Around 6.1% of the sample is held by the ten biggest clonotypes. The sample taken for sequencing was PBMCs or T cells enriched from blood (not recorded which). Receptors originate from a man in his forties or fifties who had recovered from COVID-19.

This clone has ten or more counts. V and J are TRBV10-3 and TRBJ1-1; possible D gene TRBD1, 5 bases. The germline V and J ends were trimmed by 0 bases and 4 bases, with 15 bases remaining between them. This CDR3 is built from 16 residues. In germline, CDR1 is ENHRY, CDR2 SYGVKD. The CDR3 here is CAISESGGSPPTEAFF. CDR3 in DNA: TGTGCCATCAGTGAGTCGGGGGGGAGCCCCCCCACTGAAGCTTTCTTT.

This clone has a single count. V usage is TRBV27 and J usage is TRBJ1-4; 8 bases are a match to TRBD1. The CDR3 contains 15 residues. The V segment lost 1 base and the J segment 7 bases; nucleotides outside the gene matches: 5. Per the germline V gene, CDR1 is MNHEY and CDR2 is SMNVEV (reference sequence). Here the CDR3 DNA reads TGTGCCAGCAGTTTATACGACAGGGGAGGTGAAAAACTGTTTTTT. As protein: CASSLYDRGGEKLFF.

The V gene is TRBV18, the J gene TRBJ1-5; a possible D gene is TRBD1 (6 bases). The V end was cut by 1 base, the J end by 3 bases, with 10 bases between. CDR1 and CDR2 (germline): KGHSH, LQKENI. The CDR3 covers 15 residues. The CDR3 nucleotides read TGTGCCAGCTCACCACGAGGGGACAACAATCAGCCCCAGCATTTT. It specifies CASSPRGDNNQPQHF.

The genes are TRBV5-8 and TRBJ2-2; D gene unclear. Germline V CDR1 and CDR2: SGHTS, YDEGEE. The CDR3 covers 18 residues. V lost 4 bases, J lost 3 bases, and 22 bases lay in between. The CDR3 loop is CASSAYLGAWSDTGELFF. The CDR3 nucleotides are TGTGCCAGCAGCGCCTATTTAGGAGCGTGGTCGGACACCGGGGAGCTGTTTTTT.

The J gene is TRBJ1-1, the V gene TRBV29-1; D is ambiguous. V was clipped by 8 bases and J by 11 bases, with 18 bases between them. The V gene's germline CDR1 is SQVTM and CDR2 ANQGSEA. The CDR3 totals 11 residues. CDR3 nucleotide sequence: TGCAGCCCGGAGGCCCAAGACGGGGCTTTCTTT. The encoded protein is CSPEAQDGAFF.

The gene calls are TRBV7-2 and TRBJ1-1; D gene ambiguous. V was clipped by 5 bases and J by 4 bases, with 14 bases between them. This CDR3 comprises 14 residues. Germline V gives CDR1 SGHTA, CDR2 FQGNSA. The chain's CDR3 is CASSTGGASTEAFF. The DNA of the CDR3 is TGTGCCAGCAGCACCGGAGGTGCGTCCACTGAAGCTTTCTTT.

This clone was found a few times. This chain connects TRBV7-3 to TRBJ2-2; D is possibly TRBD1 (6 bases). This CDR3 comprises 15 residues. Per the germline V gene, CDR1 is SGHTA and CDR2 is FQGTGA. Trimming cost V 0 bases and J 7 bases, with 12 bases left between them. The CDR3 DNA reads TGTGCCAGCAGCTTAACGCCCAGGGGACGCGGGGAGCTGTTTTTT. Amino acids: CASSLTPRGRGELFF.

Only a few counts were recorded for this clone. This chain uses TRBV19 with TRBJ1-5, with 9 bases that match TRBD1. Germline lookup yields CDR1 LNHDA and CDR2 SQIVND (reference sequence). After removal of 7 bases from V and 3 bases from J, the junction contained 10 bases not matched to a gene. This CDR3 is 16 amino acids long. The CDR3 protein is CASITRDRANNQPQHF. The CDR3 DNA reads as TGTGCCAGTATCACCCGGGACAGGGCGAACAATCAGCCCCAGCATTTT.

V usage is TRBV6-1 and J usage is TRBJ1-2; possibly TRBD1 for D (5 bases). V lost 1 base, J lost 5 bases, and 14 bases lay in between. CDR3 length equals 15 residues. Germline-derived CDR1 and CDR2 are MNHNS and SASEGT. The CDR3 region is CASSEGRVTAYGYTF. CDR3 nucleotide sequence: TGTGCCAGCAGTGAAGGACGTGTGACAGCTTATGGCTACACCTTC.